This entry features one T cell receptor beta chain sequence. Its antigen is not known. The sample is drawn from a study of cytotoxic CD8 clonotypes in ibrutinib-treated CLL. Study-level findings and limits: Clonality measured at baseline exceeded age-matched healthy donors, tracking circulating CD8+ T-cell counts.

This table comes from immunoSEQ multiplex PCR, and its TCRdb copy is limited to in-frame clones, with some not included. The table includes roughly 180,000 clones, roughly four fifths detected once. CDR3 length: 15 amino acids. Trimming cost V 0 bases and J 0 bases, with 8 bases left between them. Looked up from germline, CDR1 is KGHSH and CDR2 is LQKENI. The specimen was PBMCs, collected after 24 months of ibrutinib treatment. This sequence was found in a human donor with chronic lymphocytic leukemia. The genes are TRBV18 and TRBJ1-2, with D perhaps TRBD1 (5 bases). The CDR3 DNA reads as TGTGCCAGCTCACCACCCCAGGGAGCTAACTATGGCTACACCTTC. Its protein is CASSPPQGANYGYTF.